A selection of T cell receptor beta chains follows, all from one sample in a study of T cell changes during pregnancy in multiple sclerosis. Only in-frame clones appear in the TCRdb table, and some are missing; sequencing was by immunoSEQ multiplex PCR. The sample includes approximately 70,000 clones, about 90% of them seen just once. Here the sequenced sample was peripheral blood, taken in the second trimester of pregnancy. These receptor sequences come from a female donor in good health, enrolled as a control in a pregnancy study. The CDR3 runs from the conserved cysteine through the conserved F or W. D genes are given only for firm matches. Clone size, where shown, is once, few, many, or a class for clones that have expanded.

TRBJ1-1 | once | 13 | - | TRBV6-6 | TGTGCCAGCAGTGATGGACAGAACACTGAAGCTTTCTTT | CASSDGQNTEAFF
TRBJ2-2 | - | 14 | - | TRBV15 | TGTGCCACCAGCAGAGACAGGAACACCGGGGAGCTGTTTTTT | CATSRDRNTGELFF
TRBJ2-5 | - | 14 | - | TRBV5-1 | TGCGCCAGCAAGGCCGGACTCCGTCAAGAGACCCAGTACTTC | CASKAGLRQETQYF
TRBJ1-2 | - | 13 | - | TRBV27 | TGTGCCAGCAGTCTGCCAGGGTTTAGGGGCTACACCTTC | CASSLPGFRGYTF
TRBJ2-5 | - | 15 | - | TRBV5-8 | TGTGCCAGCAGCTTGGAGGGACAAGCGTTAGAGACCCAGTACTTC | CASSLEGQALETQYF
TRBJ2-5 | - | 14 | TRBD1 | TRBV27 | TGTGCCAGCAGTTCTCGACAGGGACAAGAGACCCAGTACTTC | CASSSRQGQETQYF
TRBJ1-2 | - | 15 | TRBD1 | TRBV6-6 | TGTGCCAGCAGTCTCCCGGGACAGGGCTCATCTGGCTACACCTTC | CASSLPGQGSSGYTF
TRBJ1-2 | - | 14 | - | TRBV4-2 | TGTGCCAGCAGCCCCGATGTGGGGGGGACGGGCTACACCTTC | CASSPDVGGTGYTF
TRBJ2-1 | - | 13 | TRBD2 | TRBV19 | TGTGCCAGTATTCCGGGACTAGGGGGTGAGCAGTTCTTC | CASIPGLGGEQFF
TRBJ2-1 | - | 15 | - | TRBV7-3 | TGTGCCAGCAGCCCGGGGAGCGGCTCCTACAATGAGCAGTTCTTC | CASSPGSGSYNEQFF
TRBJ2-2 | - | 16 | TRBD1 | TRBV29-1 | TGCAGCGTTTATATCCGGGACAGGGCGGGCACCGGGGAGCTGTTTTTT | CSVYIRDRAGTGELFF
TRBJ2-2 | - | 14 | TRBD1 | TRBV12-5 | TGTGCTAGTGGTTTGGGACAGGGGACCGGGGAGCTGTTTTTT | CASGLGQGTGELFF
TRBJ2-3 | - | 13 | - | TRBV9 | TGTGCCAGCAGCGTACCTCCAGGGAATACGCAGTATTTT | CASSVPPGNTQYF